Listed below are T cell receptor beta chains from one sample, sequenced in a study of blood T cell repertoires in COVID-19. Only in-frame clones appear in the TCRdb table, and some are missing; sequencing was by immunoSEQ multiplex PCR. The profile shows roughly 120,000 clones, approximately 90% of them singletons. The sequenced material came from peripheral blood. Receptor source: a man between 65 and 85 years old with active or convalescent COVID-19. Both conserved end residues are part of each CDR3. Fields, in order: J gene, clone size, D gene, V gene, CDR3 DNA, CDR3 protein. D genes are given only for firm matches. Clone size appears in some rows only: once, few, many, or a class for an expanded clone.

>TRBJ2-5|once|TRBD1|TRBV6-5
TGTGCCAGCCTGACAGGGCCCCAAGAGACCCAGTACTTC
CASLTGPQETQYF
>TRBJ1-2|once|TRBD1|TRBV5-8
TGTGCCAGCAGCCCGATGACAGGGCCTTATGGCTACACCTTC
CASSPMTGPYGYTF
>TRBJ1-4|NA|NA|TRBV28
TGTGCCGCTGGGGGGGGGTATGAAAAACTGTTTTTT
CAAGGGYEKLFF
>TRBJ1-1|few|NA|TRBV12-3/TRBV12-4
TGTGCCACCAGTAGGGGGGGGCGAACTGAAGCTTTCTTT
CATSRGGRTEAFF
>TRBJ2-2|NA|TRBD2|TRBV7-9
TGTGCCAGCAACCCGGGACTAGTTACCGGGGAGCTGTTTTTT
CASNPGLVTGELFF
>TRBJ1-2|NA|TRBD1|TRBV2
TGTGCCAGCAGTGAGAGGACAGGGTCACGAGGCTACACCTTC
CASSERTGSRGYTF
>TRBJ2-1|NA|TRBD2|TRBV28
TGTGCCAGCCTTAGCGGGGTCTCCTACAATGAGCAGTTCTTC
CASLSGVSYNEQFF
>TRBJ2-1|few|TRBD1|TRBV7-9
TGTGCCAGCAGCTTAGCGAACGACAGGGGCTCCTACAATGAGCAGTTCTTC
CASSLANDRGSYNEQFF
>TRBJ2-1|NA|NA|TRBV4-2
TGTGCCAGCAGCCCCCTTGGGCTAGAAGGAGGTGAGCAGTTCTTC
CASSPLGLEGGEQFF
>TRBJ2-3|NA|NA|TRBV13
TGTGCCAGCAGCTCGATCCGACAGGCTAGCACAGATACGCAGTATTTT
CASSSIRQASTDTQYF
>TRBJ2-5|NA|NA|TRBV5-8
TGTGCCAGCAGCCACCACAGGGTTGAGGAGACCCAGTACTTC
CASSHHRVEETQYF
>TRBJ2-5|NA|TRBD1|TRBV11-2
TGTGCCAGCAGCTCGAGGGGGACAGGGAATGGAGAGACCCAGTACTTC
CASSSRGTGNGETQYF
>TRBJ1-6|NA|TRBD1|TRBV5-4
TGTGCCAGCAGCTTGTTCCAGGGGGCAGATTCACCCCTCCACTTT
CASSLFQGADSPLHF
>TRBJ1-2|once|TRBD1|TRBV7-9
TGTGCCAGCAGCTTAGATCGGAAGGACCTACAGGGGGCCTATGGCTACACCTTC
CASSLDRKDLQGAYGYTF